The 25 T cell receptor beta chains below all came from one sample that was sequenced in a study of blood T cell repertoires in COVID-19. Measured with immunoSEQ multiplex PCR; TCRdb has only the in-frame clones, and not every one. In the table there are a few hundred thousand clones, over 80% of which are singletons. Sample: PBMCs or T cells enriched from blood (not recorded which). The source of these receptors is a woman between 50 and 59 years old who had recovered from COVID-19.

The chain couples TRBV5-1 to TRBJ1-2, with 7 nucleotides matching TRBD1. J gave up 4 bases and V 4 bases, and 7 bases lay outside the gene matches. CDR1 is SGHRS and CDR2 is YFSETQ in the germline V gene. CDR3 length: 14 amino acids. Here the CDR3 DNA reads TGCGCCAGCAGCACTTCACAGGGGACCTATGGCTACACCTTC. Its translation is CASSTSQGTYGYTF.

There are a few counts of this clone. This chain uses TRBV30 with TRBJ1-4, with 7 bases lining up with TRBD1. CDR1 GTSNPN and CDR2 SVGIG come from the germline V gene (reference sequence). Trimming removed 3 bases from V and 10 bases from J; junction bases left unmatched: 5. CDR3 length equals 12 residues. The CDR3 DNA reads as TGTGCCTGGAGGACAGGGCCTCGAAAACTGTTTTTT. This encodes CAWRTGPRKLFF. Using reference TRBV30 and TRBJ1-4 for the parts outside the CDR3, the full variable domain is SQTIHQWPATLVQPVGSPLSLECTVEGTSNPNLYWYRQAAGRGLQLLFYSVGIGQISSEVPQNLSASRPQDRQFILSSKKLLLSDSGFYLCAWRTGPRKLFFGSGTQLSVL.

This clone occurred once. J is TRBJ1-3 and V is TRBV5-6; no clear D gene. Germline V lookup: CDR1 SGHDT, CDR2 YYEEEE. This CDR3 is 13 amino acids long. Trimming pared 5 bases from V and 1 base from J, leaving 7 bases between. The CDR3 DNA reads TGTGCCAGCAGGCAGACTTCTGGAAACACCATATATTTT. Protein: CASRQTSGNTIYF.

This clone was observed a few times. The chain links TRBV2 to TRBJ2-5, with a weak D call TRBD2 (5 bases). The CDR3 extends over 13 amino acids. Germline loops: CDR1 SNHLY, CDR2 FYNNEI. Trimming stripped 5 bases from V and 7 bases from J, with 14 bases between. The CDR3 DNA reads TGTGCCAGCAGTTATGACGGCCGGGGGACCCAGTACTTC. It specifies CASSYDGRGTQYF.

The chain has TRBV7-6 and TRBJ1-2; TRBD1 might be the D (6 bases). Germline loops: CDR1 SGHVS, CDR2 FNYEAQ. The CDR3 consists of 21 residues. The V end lost 1 base, the J end lost 1 base, and 28 bases lay between the germline ends. DNA for the CDR3: TGTGCCAGCAGCTTAGTAGCCTGGACAGCATTCCGAAACGCGAGTAACTATGGCTACACCTTC. It specifies CASSLVAWTAFRNASNYGYTF.

This clone has more than one count but fewer than ten. The genes are TRBV19 and TRBJ1-1; D is unresolved. Germline values: CDR1 LNHDA, CDR2 SQIVND (reference sequence). The CDR3 contains 18 residues. Trimming left V 0 bases short and J 2 bases short, with 19 bases between. The CDR3 nucleotides are TGTGCCAGTAGTATAGATCCGATAGAACGGAGACTCAACACTGAAGCTTTCTTT. This sequence encodes CASSIDPIERRLNTEAFF.

The rearrangement joins TRBV5-1 to TRBJ2-7; 7 nucleotides align to TRBD1. Germline CDR1 and CDR2: SGHRS and YFSETQ. The CDR3 is made up of 13 amino acids. V lost 4 bases, J lost 7 bases, and 8 bases stayed unmatched. CDR3: CASSPDRAEEQYF. CDR3 DNA sequence: TGCGCCAGCAGCCCCGACAGGGCCGAAGAGCAGTACTTC.

V usage is TRBV5-1 and J usage is TRBJ2-1; TRBD2 aligns across 7 bases. The J segment lost 3 bases and the V segment lost 4 bases, leaving 16 bases of the junction unmatched. The CDR3 loop spans 18 amino acids. The germline gives CDR1 SGHRS, CDR2 YFSETQ. This chain's CDR3 is CASSQIVTGGGFYNEQFF. CDR3 nucleotides: TGCGCCAGCAGCCAGATCGTGACGGGGGGAGGTTTCTACAATGAGCAGTTCTTC.

The V gene is TRBV12-5, the J gene TRBJ1-1; weak D call: TRBD1 (5 bases). The CDR3 has 14 residues. V was pared by 3 bases and J by 2 bases, with 10 bases between. Germline V gene sequence: CDR1 LGHNT, CDR2 FRNRAP. The CDR3 nucleotides are TGTGCTAGTGGTTTCGGGGGAACTAACACTGAAGCTTTCTTT. It codes for CASGFGGTNTEAFF. Full variable domain (missing parts from reference TRBV12-5 and TRBJ1-1): DARVTQTPRHKVTEMGQEVTMRCQPILGHNTVFWYRQTMMQGLELLAYFRNRAPLDDSGMPKDRFSAEMPDATLATLKIQPSEPRDSAVYFCASGFGGTNTEAFFGQGTRLTVV.

This chain connects TRBV5-1 to TRBJ2-7; the match to TRBD2 covers 8 bases. The CDR3 is 17 residues long. V shed 3 bases and J 1 base; nucleotides not matched to a gene: 12. In germline, CDR1 is SGHRS, CDR2 YFSETQ. The CDR3 DNA reads as TGCGCCAGCAGCTCGTATGTCGCGGGAGGACCATCCTACGAGCAGTACTTC. Amino acids: CASSSYVAGGPSYEQYF.

The J gene is TRBJ1-5, the V gene TRBV6-5, with 8 bases aligning to TRBD1. The germline gives CDR1 MNHEY, CDR2 SVGAGI. J gave up 4 bases and V 2 bases, and 4 bases lay outside the gene matches. The CDR3 consists of 15 residues. CDR3 nucleotides: TGTGCCAGCAGTTACGGACAGGGTGGGAATCAGCCCCAGCATTTT. Translating it yields CASSYGQGGNQPQHF.

Only a few counts were recorded for this clone. J is TRBJ1-2 and V is TRBV30; 8 nucleotides match TRBD1. The CDR3 is 12 residues long. The germline gives CDR1 GTSNPN, CDR2 SVGIG (reference sequence). V was clipped by 5 bases and J by 2 bases; unmatched bases: 1. CDR3 in amino acids: CAWGDRNYGYTF. CDR3 DNA: TGTGCCTGGGGGGACAGGAACTATGGCTACACCTTC.

This clone was detected a few times. The chain uses TRBV9 and TRBJ1-2; weak D call: TRBD1 (6 bases). This CDR3 comprises 16 residues. Trimming removed 3 bases from V and 4 bases from J, with 19 bases in between. The germline CDR1 and CDR2 sequences are SGDLS and YYNGEE. The CDR3 nucleotides read TGTGCCAGCAGCGCCAGGGGTCAGGGAGGGAGCTATGGCTACACCTTC. This sequence encodes CASSARGQGGSYGYTF.

The rearrangement links TRBV7-3 to TRBJ1-1, with a possible D match to TRBD1 (6 bases). This CDR3 has 14 amino acids. In germline, CDR1 is SGHTA, CDR2 FQGTGA. V was cut by 5 bases and J by 5 bases, with 15 bases left in between. CDR3 in amino acids: CASSLTGGFTEAFF. CDR3 in DNA: TGTGCCAGCAGCCTTACGGGGGGCTTTACTGAAGCTTTCTTT. Full variable domain (missing parts from reference TRBV7-3 and TRBJ1-1): GAGVSQTPSNKVTEKGKYVELRCDPISGHTALYWYRQSLGQGPEFLIYFQGTGAADDSGLPNDRFFAVRPEGSVSTLKIQRTERGDSAVYLCASSLTGGFTEAFFGQGTRLTVV.

V is TRBV6-6 and J is TRBJ1-1; D is unclear. Germline V gives CDR1 MNHNY, CDR2 SVGAGI (reference sequence). The CDR3 has 15 amino acids. V lost 6 bases to trimming and J lost 1 base, with 15 bases between them. The CDR3, as DNA: TGTGCCAGCAGGGGCATTTCGGATGGGAACACTGAAGCTTTCTTT. Protein: CASRGISDGNTEAFF.

The V call is TRBV6-2 or TRBV6-3, the J call TRBJ1-5; 10 nucleotides align to TRBD1. The CDR3 extends over 18 amino acids. Per the germline V gene, CDR1 is MNHEY and CDR2 is SVGEGT. The V segment lost 1 base and the J segment 1 base; nucleotides outside the gene matches: 7. In DNA form, the CDR3 reads TGTGCCAGCAGTTACTATGGGACAGGGGTTTTAAGCAATCAGCCCCAGCATTTT. Protein sequence: CASSYYGTGVLSNQPQHF.

This clone was counted a single time. The chain couples TRBV19 to TRBJ2-1, with TRBD2 matching over 13 bases. J was trimmed by 8 bases and V by 2 bases; bases with no gene match: 3. The CDR3 is 15 residues long. The germline V gene has CDR1 LNHDA and CDR2 SQIVND (reference sequence). This CDR3 reads CASSIRTSGRDEQFF. The CDR3 coding sequence is TGTGCCAGTAGTATACGGACTAGCGGGAGAGATGAGCAGTTCTTC.

This chain joins TRBV27 and TRBJ2-7; 8 nucleotides line up with TRBD1. The CDR3 spans 16 residues. With V trimmed by 3 bases and J by 3 bases, 10 bases remained unmatched. Germline CDR1 MNHEY, CDR2 SMNVEV (reference sequence). Here the CDR3 reads CASSFLTGAQLYEQYF. The CDR3 DNA reads TGTGCCAGCAGTTTCTTGACAGGGGCCCAACTCTACGAGCAGTACTTC.

CDR3 in DNA: TGTGCCTGGAGTGGATATAGGACCGGGACAGGGGACACTGAAGCTTTCTTT. Amino acids: CAWSGYRTGTGDTEAFF. The chain uses TRBV30 and TRBJ1-1; 10 nucleotides line up with TRBD1. Germline CDR1 is GTSNPN and CDR2 is SVGIG (reference sequence). This CDR3 contains 17 residues. The ends lost 1 base at V and 3 bases at J; junction bases unmatched: 11.

The chain combines TRBV11-2 with TRBJ2-7; 7 positions agree with TRBD1. The CDR3 totals 17 residues. Germline lookup yields CDR1 SGHAT and CDR2 FQNNGV. The J segment lost 1 base and the V segment lost 1 base, leaving 10 bases of the junction unmatched. CDR3 amino acids: CASSLALGTARSYEQYF. CDR3 nucleotides: TGTGCCAGCAGCTTAGCCCTCGGGACAGCCCGATCCTACGAGCAGTACTTC.

This clone was seen just once. V usage is TRBV19 and J usage is TRBJ1-6; TRBD1 is a possible D gene (6 bases). CDR1 and CDR2 from the germline V gene are LNHDA and SQIVND (reference sequence). This CDR3 comprises 14 residues. V dropped 6 bases and J dropped 6 bases, with 12 bases sitting between them. For the CDR3, the DNA is TGTGCCAGTAGCCACACAGGGTTTAATTCACCCCTCCACTTT. Its protein is CASSHTGFNSPLHF.

CDR3 DNA sequence: TGCGCCAGCAGTGACGCACAGAGTAGGAATGGCTACACCTTC. This sequence encodes CASSDAQSRNGYTF. J is TRBJ1-2 and V is TRBV10-2; D call uncertain. Deletions cut 3 bases from V and 6 bases from J, with 14 bases between. This CDR3 spans 14 amino acids. Germline assignment: CDR1 WSHSY and CDR2 SAAADI.

The chain has TRBV20-1 and TRBJ2-7; 7 nucleotides match TRBD2. V was clipped by 3 bases and J by 6 bases; unmatched bases: 11. The CDR3 runs to 14 residues. From germline, CDR1 is DFQATT and CDR2 SNEGSKA (reference sequence). The CDR3 loop is CSASVGGSPSEQYF. CDR3 nucleotide sequence: TGCAGTGCTAGTGTCGGCGGGAGCCCCTCCGAGCAGTACTTC.

This clone appeared a few times. V is TRBV5-4 and J is TRBJ2-5, with 10 bases lining up with TRBD2. Germline loops: CDR1 SGHNT, CDR2 YYREEE (reference sequence). The J segment lost 7 bases and the V segment lost 4 bases, leaving 19 bases of the junction unmatched. The CDR3 is made up of 18 amino acids. The CDR3 region is CASSPPGSSGGAIGTQYF. The CDR3 DNA is TGTGCCAGCAGCCCCCCCGGGTCCAGCGGGGGGGCCATTGGGACCCAGTACTTC.

The chain links TRBV7-8 to TRBJ2-2; 7 bases map to TRBD1. From germline, CDR1 is SGHVS and CDR2 FQNEAQ. This CDR3 has 15 residues. J lost 5 bases, V lost 6 bases, and 9 bases had no gene match. The CDR3 reads CASSPSSGQTGELFF. The DNA of the CDR3 is TGTGCCAGCAGTCCATCCTCGGGACAGACCGGGGAGCTGTTTTTT.